This TCR beta chain was found in a study of blood T cell repertoires in COVID-19. Across the study: COVID-19 samples collected from the United States, Italy and Spain covered acute and convalescent phases. From T cells, B-cell-depleted T cells, or PBMCs came the material, which was cDNA or gDNA.

The germline gives CDR1 SQVTM, CDR2 ANQGSEA. Trimming took off 0 bases at V and 0 bases at J, with 5 bases between the two ends. The CDR3 loop spans 13 amino acids. As handled by the study authors: By means of reference gene primer amplification, nucleated cell counts were estimated. Method: immunoSEQ multiplex PCR; TCRdb's copy keeps in-frame clones and lacks some. That table is the source of V, J and clone size, and D and trimming were worked out from the DNA. The profile shows approximately 300,000 clones, about 87% of them singletons. The sample was peripheral blood. The receptor was derived from a woman aged 40 to 55 with acute or convalescent COVID-19. The V call is TRBV29-1, the J call TRBJ1-1; D is ambiguous. The DNA for the CDR3 is TGCAGCGTTGAAGACGGAGTGAACACTGAAGCTTTCTTT. This encodes CSVEDGVNTEAFF.